One sample yielded the 28 T cell receptor beta chains listed below, sequenced in a study of cytomegalovirus exposure and HLA in healthy donors. Primers: 60 Vbeta forward and 13 Jbeta reverse. Using immunoSEQ multiplex PCR, the repertoire was profiled, and TCRdb retains in-frame clones only, with some absent. Here the sample table reports roughly 220,000 clones. Source material: PBMCs. All receptors come from a girl aged 2-10 years in good health and CMV-seropositive.

This chain connects TRBV2 to TRBJ2-7, with TRBD1 identical over 9 bases. The CDR3 runs to 14 residues. V lost 6 bases to trimming and J lost 6 bases; unmatched junction nucleotides: 9. Germline assignment: CDR1 SNHLY and CDR2 FYNNEI. DNA of the CDR3: TGTGCCAGCAGCCTTTACAGGGGGCAAGGCGAGCAGTACTTC. Translating it yields CASSLYRGQGEQYF.

The DNA for the CDR3 is TGTGCCTGGAGTGCACTTACGGGAAAACTGTTTTTT. It specifies CAWSALTGKLFF. The chain has TRBV30 and TRBJ1-4; D gene ambiguous. V lost 1 base and J lost 10, with 10 bases in between. Germline V gene data show CDR1 as GTSNPN and CDR2 as SVGIG (reference sequence). The CDR3 covers 12 residues.

The rearrangement links TRBV4-1 to TRBJ1-2; D call uncertain. The V end was cut by 0 bases, the J end by 2 bases, with 10 bases between. The germline V gene has CDR1 MGHRA and CDR2 YSYEKL. This CDR3 has 15 amino acids. CDR3 in DNA: TGCGCCAGCAGCCAAGATTTTCAGTTAAACTATGGCTACACCTTC. Protein: CASSQDFQLNYGYTF.

The gene calls are TRBV15 and TRBJ1-5; TRBD1 might be the D (5 bases). Germline V gives CDR1 LNHNV, CDR2 YYDKDF (reference sequence). Trimming cost V 8 bases and J 5 bases, with 13 bases left between them. The CDR3 has 13 amino acids. The CDR3 DNA sequence: TGTGCCACCGGTCCGGGGGTCGATCAGCCCCAGCATTTT. Its protein is CATGPGVDQPQHF.

The chain combines TRBV28 with TRBJ2-2; TRBD1 is a possible D gene (6 bases). This CDR3 comprises 15 residues. Germline lookup yields CDR1 MDHEN and CDR2 SYDVKM. V was pared by 7 bases and J by 4 bases, with 16 bases between. The CDR3 is CASMGAAGITGELFF. CDR3 coding DNA: TGTGCCAGCATGGGGGCGGCAGGGATCACCGGGGAGCTGTTTTTT.

The chain carries TRBV19 and TRBJ1-1; TRBD1 agrees at 10 bases. Germline V gene sequence: CDR1 LNHDA, CDR2 SQIVND (reference sequence). This CDR3 contains 14 residues. V shed 5 bases and J 7 bases; nucleotides not matched to a gene: 7. The CDR3 is CASSPGQGNSEAFF. In DNA form, the CDR3 reads TGTGCCAGTAGTCCGGGACAGGGGAATAGTGAAGCTTTCTTT.

The CDR3 is CASIGGEHTEAFF. In nucleotides, the CDR3 is TGTGCCAGCATTGGGGGGGAACACACTGAAGCTTTCTTT. The genes are TRBV28 and TRBJ1-1; maybe TRBD1 (5 bases). Per germline, CDR1 MDHEN and CDR2 SYDVKM. This CDR3 contains 13 residues. Trimming took 7 bases from V and 3 from J, leaving 12 bases between them.

For this clone: The junction differs from germline at one of its ends, possibly a read error. This chain links TRBV7-2 with TRBJ2-7; 12 bases fit TRBD2. CDR1 and CDR2 from the germline V gene are SGHTA and FQGNSA. The CDR3 covers 14 residues. The chain's CDR3 is CASNLLAGGYEQYF. CDR3 bases: TGTGCCAGCAACTTACTAGCGGGAGGCTACGAGCAGTACTTC. The full variable domain, in which reference TRBV7-2 and TRBJ2-7 provide the parts outside the CDR3, is GAGVSQSPSNKVTEKGKDVELRCDPISGHTALYWYRQSLGQGLEFLIYFQGNSAPDKSGLPSDRFSAERTGGSVSTLTIQRTQQEDSAVYLCASNLLAGGYEQYFGPGTRLTVT.

This chain links TRBV6-1 with TRBJ2-5; a possible D gene is TRBD2 (6 bases). With 7 bases removed from V and 2 bases from J, the gap between germline ends came to 11 bases. Germline V CDR1 and CDR2: MNHNS, SASEGT. The CDR3 contains 13 residues. CDR3 region: CASKEGNQETQYF. CDR3 coding DNA: TGTGCCAGCAAGGAGGGCAATCAAGAGACCCAGTACTTC.

The chain combines TRBV2 with TRBJ2-7; D is possibly TRBD1 (5 bases). Germline CDR1 is SNHLY and CDR2 is FYNNEI. The V end lost 6 bases, the J end lost 0 bases, and 12 bases lay between the germline ends. CDR3 length: 14 residues. The CDR3 coding sequence is TGTGCCAGCAGGGCTGACAGCATCTCCTACGAGCAGTACTTC. This sequence encodes CASRADSISYEQYF.

The chain uses TRBV5-1 and TRBJ2-3, with D unresolved. The germline CDR1 and CDR2 sequences are SGHRS and YFSETQ. V lost 0 bases and J lost 0, with 17 bases in between. The CDR3 has 18 residues. The DNA of the CDR3 is TGCGCCAGCAGCTTGGCCGTGGTTCAGTTCCCAAGCACAGATACGCAGTATTTT. Translation: CASSLAVVQFPSTDTQYF.

This rearrangement joins TRBV15 to TRBJ2-1, with D possibly matching TRBD2 (6 bases). The CDR3 totals 17 residues. Trimming took 0 bases from V and 2 from J, leaving 14 bases between them. Germline CDR1 reads LNHNV; CDR2 reads YYDKDF (reference sequence). This chain's CDR3 is CATSRDEHPGAYNEQFF. The CDR3 DNA is TGTGCCACCAGCAGAGATGAACATCCGGGAGCCTACAATGAGCAGTTCTTC.

V usage is TRBV5-5 and J usage is TRBJ1-1; maybe TRBD1 (6 bases). With 3 bases removed from V and 1 base from J, the gap between germline ends came to 10 bases. CDR3 length: 14 amino acids. In germline, CDR1 is SGHKS, CDR2 YYEKEE (reference sequence). The CDR3 protein is CASSSRQANTEAFF. CDR3 DNA: TGTGCCAGCAGCTCCCGACAGGCGAACACTGAAGCTTTCTTT. Combining the CDR3 with reference TRBV5-5 and TRBJ1-1 gives the whole variable domain DAGVTQSPTHLIKTRGQQVTLRCSPISGHKSVSWYQQVLGQGPQFIFQYYEKEERGRGNFPDRFSARQFPNYSSELNVNALLLGDSALYLCASSSRQANTEAFFGQGTRLTVV.

The chain couples TRBV6-1 to TRBJ2-1; 8 nucleotides match TRBD1. This CDR3 has 14 residues. V dropped 4 bases and J dropped 8; count of bases not matched to a gene: 7. The germline V gene has CDR1 MNHNS and CDR2 SASEGT. CDR3: CASSGDRGLDEQFF. The CDR3 DNA sequence: TGTGCCAGCAGTGGAGACAGGGGTTTAGATGAGCAGTTCTTC.

The chain employs TRBV18 and TRBJ2-5; the match to TRBD1 covers 8 bases. CDR1 KGHSH and CDR2 LQKENI come from the germline V gene. The CDR3 runs 13 residues. V shed 3 bases, J shed 4 bases, and the junction held 1 base outside the gene matches. The CDR3 coding sequence is TGTGCCAGCTCACCGGGACAGGCAGAGACCCAGTACTTC. Protein product: CASSPGQAETQYF.

This chain connects TRBV28 to TRBJ1-2, with no clear D. Per germline, CDR1 MDHEN and CDR2 SYDVKM. V was pared by 4 bases and J by 5 bases, with 8 bases between. CDR3 length equals 12 residues. In DNA, the CDR3 is TGTGCCAGCAGTTCTCGGGGTTATGGCTACACCTTC. The encoded protein is CASSSRGYGYTF.

The CDR3 loop is CASSSTRDRVGGEQYF. CDR3 nucleotides: TGTGCCAGCAGTTCCACCCGGGACAGGGTGGGGGGAGAGCAGTACTTC. The chain recombines TRBV28 with TRBJ2-7; 9 bases are a match to TRBD1. Trimming removed 4 bases from V and 7 bases from J; junction bases left unmatched: 14. CDR1 is MDHEN, CDR2 SYDVKM, per germline. The CDR3 has 16 amino acids.

The CDR3 sequence: CAIRAQGWSEQYF. In nucleotides, the CDR3 is TGTGCCATACGGGCACAGGGGTGGTCCGAGCAGTACTTC. V is TRBV19 and J is TRBJ2-5; 7 nucleotides agree with TRBD1. The J call may be mistaken, given a closer DNA end match to TRBJ2-7. Looked up from germline, CDR1 is LNHDA and CDR2 is SQIVND (reference sequence). This CDR3 contains 13 residues.

The chain couples TRBV9 to TRBJ1-5, with 7 bases that match TRBD1. CDR1 and CDR2 from the germline V gene are SGDLS and YYNGEE. J was trimmed by 5 bases and V by 4 bases; bases with no gene match: 6. The CDR3 runs 14 residues. The CDR3: CASSPRDSYQPQHF. The CDR3 region has the DNA TGTGCCAGCAGCCCCAGGGACAGCTATCAGCCCCAGCATTTT.

The CDR3 DNA reads TGTGCCAGCAGTAAACTAACTGAAGCTTTCTTT. Its translation is CASSKLTEAFF. The V and J genes are TRBV2 and TRBJ1-1, with D uncertain. V lost 5 bases, J lost 5 bases, and 6 bases lay in between. This CDR3 region has 11 residues. Germline lookup yields CDR1 SNHLY and CDR2 FYNNEI.

The chain is built from TRBV15 and TRBJ1-1, with D possibly TRBD1 on 5 matching bases. CDR3 length equals 12 residues. From germline, CDR1 is LNHNV and CDR2 YYDKDF (reference sequence). The V end lost 7 bases, the J end lost 11 bases, and 17 bases lay between the germline ends. CDR3 in amino acids: CATTNLGGEAFF. DNA of the CDR3: TGTGCCACCACCAATTTGGGAGGGGAGGCTTTCTTT.

This chain joins TRBV5-4 and TRBJ2-3; D may be TRBD1 (5 bases). V lost 2 bases to trimming and J lost 2 bases, with 12 bases between them. CDR1 is SGHNT and CDR2 is YYREEE in the germline V gene (reference sequence). The CDR3 is made up of 15 amino acids. CDR3 sequence: CASSLLDRNTDTQYF. In nucleotides, the CDR3 is TGTGCCAGCAGCTTACTTGACAGAAACACAGATACGCAGTATTTT.

This chain joins TRBV7-8 and TRBJ1-1; D ambiguous. The CDR3 totals 15 residues. The V and J ends lost 1 base and 0 bases respectively, with 9 bases between them. The V gene's germline CDR1 is SGHVS and CDR2 FQNEAQ. CDR3 nucleotide sequence: TGTGCCAGCAGCTTAGTAACGGGAATGAACACTGAAGCTTTCTTT. Translation gives CASSLVTGMNTEAFF.

The chain joins TRBV5-4 to TRBJ2-1, with D possibly being TRBD2 (6 bases). Germline V lookup: CDR1 SGHNT, CDR2 YYREEE (reference sequence). Trimming took 3 bases from V and 4 from J, leaving 17 bases between them. This CDR3 has 16 residues. The CDR3 DNA follows: TGTGCCAGCAGCTGGGCGAGGGTAGCGGATTACAATGAGCAGTTCTTC. This gives the protein CASSWARVADYNEQFF. Supplemented by reference TRBV5-4 and TRBJ2-1, the full variable domain reads ETGVTQSPTHLIKTRGQQVTLRCSSQSGHNTVSWYQQALGQGPQFIFQYYREEENGRGNFPPRFSGLQFPNYSSELNVNALELDDSALYLCASSWARVADYNEQFFGPGTRLTVL.

The chain has TRBV7-9 and TRBJ2-5; 9 nucleotides agree with TRBD2. The better agreement between TRBJ2-7 and the DNA end casts doubt on the J call. CDR1 and CDR2 from the germline V gene are SEHNR and FQNEAQ (reference sequence). The CDR3 totals 15 residues. The CDR3 reads CASILGAGGPYEQYF. DNA of the CDR3: TGTGCCAGCATCCTGGGGGCGGGAGGGCCCTACGAGCAGTACTTC.

This chain links TRBV7-2 with TRBJ1-6; 7 bases agree with TRBD1. The CDR3 has 15 residues. CDR1 is SGHTA and CDR2 is FQGNSA in the germline V gene. With 5 bases clipped from V and 6 bases from J, the junction kept 7 bases outside the gene matches. CDR3: CASSQQGLGNSPLHF. CDR3 nucleotides: TGTGCCAGCAGCCAACAGGGGCTAGGTAATTCACCCCTCCACTTT.

The chain recombines TRBV28 with TRBJ2-7; tentative D call: TRBD2 (6 bases). The V gene's germline CDR1 is MDHEN and CDR2 SYDVKM. The length of the CDR3 is 11 residues. The V end lost 7 bases, the J end lost 5 bases, and 9 bases lay between the germline ends. The CDR3 sequence: CASTGEHEQYF. The CDR3 coding sequence is TGTGCCAGCACGGGGGAACACGAGCAGTACTTC.

V is TRBV9 and J is TRBJ2-5, with TRBD2 matching over 8 bases. The CDR3 spans 15 residues. The germline gives CDR1 SGDLS, CDR2 YYNGEE. V was pared by 4 bases and J by 2 bases, with 7 bases of the junction left unmatched. CDR3 in DNA: TGTGCCAGCAGCCCTCGCGGGAGGAGTCAAGAGACCCAGTACTTC. As protein: CASSPRGRSQETQYF. Supplemented by reference TRBV9 and TRBJ2-5, the full variable domain reads DSGVTQTPKHLITATGQRVTLRCSPRSGDLSVYWYQQSLDQGLQFLIQYYNGEERAKGNILERFSAQQFPDLHSELNLSSLELGDSALYFCASSPRGRSQETQYFGPGTRLLVL.